This record looks at one T cell receptor beta chain sequence and its context. This sample was included in a study of CD4 T cell repertoires in COVID-19. About the research overall: Relabeled CFSE-low cells, IL-2-expanded for 9 to 10 days, met spikes from other coronaviruses.

No culture step preceded sequencing of the ex vivo isolated memory T cells. The CDR3 is made up of 11 amino acids. Germline CDR1 and CDR2: GTSNPN and SVGIG (reference sequence). V gave up 3 bases and J gave up 2 bases, with 4 bases separating them. Method: immunoSEQ multiplex PCR; TCRdb's copy keeps in-frame clones and lacks some. Among about 25,000 clones listed, roughly 93% were seen once. The source is a human donor who had COVID-19. The sample here was circulating follicular helper CD4+ T cells (cTfh) from blood, taken before the COVID-19 pandemic. The chain combines TRBV30 with TRBJ1-2; the D is unclear. The CDR3 loop reads CAWSRNYGYTF. DNA for the CDR3: TGTGCCTGGAGCAGGAACTATGGCTACACCTTC.